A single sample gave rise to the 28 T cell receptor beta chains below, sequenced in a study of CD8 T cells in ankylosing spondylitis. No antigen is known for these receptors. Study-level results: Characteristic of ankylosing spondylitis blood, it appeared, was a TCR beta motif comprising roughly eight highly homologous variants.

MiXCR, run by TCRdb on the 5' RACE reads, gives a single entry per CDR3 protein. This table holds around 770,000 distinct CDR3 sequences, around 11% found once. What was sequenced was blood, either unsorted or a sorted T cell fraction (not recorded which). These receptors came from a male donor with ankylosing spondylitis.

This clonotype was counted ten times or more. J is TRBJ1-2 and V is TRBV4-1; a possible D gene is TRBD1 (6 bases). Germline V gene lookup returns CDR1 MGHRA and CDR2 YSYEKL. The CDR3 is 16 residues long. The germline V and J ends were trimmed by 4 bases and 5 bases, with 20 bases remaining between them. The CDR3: CASSRGTPTAGYGYTF. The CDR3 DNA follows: TGCGCCAGCAGCCGAGGGACACCCACGGCGGGGTATGGCTACACCTTC.

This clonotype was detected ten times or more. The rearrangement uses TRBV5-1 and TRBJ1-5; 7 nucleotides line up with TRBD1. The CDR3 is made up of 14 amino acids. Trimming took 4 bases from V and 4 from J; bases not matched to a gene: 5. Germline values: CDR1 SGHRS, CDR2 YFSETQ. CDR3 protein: CASSAGTANQPQHF. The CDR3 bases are TGCGCCAGCAGCGCGGGGACAGCTAATCAGCCCCAGCATTTT.

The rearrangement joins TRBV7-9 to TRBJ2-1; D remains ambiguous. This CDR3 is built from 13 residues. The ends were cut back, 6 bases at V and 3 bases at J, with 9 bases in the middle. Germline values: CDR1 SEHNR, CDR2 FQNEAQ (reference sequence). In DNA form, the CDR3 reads TGTGCCAGCAGAGCCCTAAACTACAATGAGCAGTTCTTC. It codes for CASRALNYNEQFF.

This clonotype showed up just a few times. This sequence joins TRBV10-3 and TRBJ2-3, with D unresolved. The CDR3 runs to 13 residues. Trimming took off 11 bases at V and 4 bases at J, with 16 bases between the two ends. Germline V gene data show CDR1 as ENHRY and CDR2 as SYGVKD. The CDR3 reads CALAERIADTQYF. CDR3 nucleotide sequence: TGTGCCCTCGCAGAGAGGATAGCAGATACGCAGTATTTT.

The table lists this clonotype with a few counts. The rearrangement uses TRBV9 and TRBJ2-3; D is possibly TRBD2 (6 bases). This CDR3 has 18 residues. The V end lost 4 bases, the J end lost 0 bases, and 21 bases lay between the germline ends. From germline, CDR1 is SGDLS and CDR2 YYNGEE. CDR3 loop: CASSTHLSTSPSTDTQYF. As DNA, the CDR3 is TGTGCCAGCAGCACCCACCTTTCGACTAGTCCTAGCACAGATACGCAGTATTTT. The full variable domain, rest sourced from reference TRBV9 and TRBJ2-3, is DSGVTQTPKHLITATGQRVTLRCSPRSGDLSVYWYQQSLDQGLQFLIQYYNGEERAKGNILERFSAQQFPDLHSELNLSSLELGDSALYFCASSTHLSTSPSTDTQYFGPGTRLTVL.

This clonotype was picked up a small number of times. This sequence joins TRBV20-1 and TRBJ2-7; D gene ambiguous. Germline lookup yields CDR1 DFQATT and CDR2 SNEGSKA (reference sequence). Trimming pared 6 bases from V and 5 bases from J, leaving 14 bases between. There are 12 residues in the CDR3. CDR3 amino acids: CSAAEGWDEQYF. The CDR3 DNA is TGCAGTGCCGCGGAAGGGTGGGACGAGCAGTACTTC.

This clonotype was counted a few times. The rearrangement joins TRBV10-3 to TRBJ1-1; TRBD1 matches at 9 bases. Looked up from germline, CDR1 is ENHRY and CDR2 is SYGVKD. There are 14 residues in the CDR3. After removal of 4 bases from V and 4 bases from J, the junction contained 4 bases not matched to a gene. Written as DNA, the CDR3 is TGTGCCATCAGTGTAGACAGGGGGTCCACTGAAGCTTTCTTT. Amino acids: CAISVDRGSTEAFF.

The CDR3 DNA reads TGTGCCAGCAGCTTGGGACTAGCGGGAATTTTCGGGGAGCTGTTTTTT. Protein: CASSLGLAGIFGELFF. This rearrangement joins TRBV5-6 to TRBJ2-2; 11 bases are a match to TRBD2. The germline gives CDR1 SGHDT, CDR2 YYEEEE. J gave up 7 bases and V 0 bases, and 5 bases lay outside the gene matches. The CDR3 is 16 residues long.

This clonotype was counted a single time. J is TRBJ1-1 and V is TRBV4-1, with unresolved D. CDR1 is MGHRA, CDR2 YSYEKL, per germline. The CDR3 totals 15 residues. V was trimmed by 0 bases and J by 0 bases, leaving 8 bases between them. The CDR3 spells CASSQDSFVNTEAFF. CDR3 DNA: TGCGCCAGCAGCCAAGATAGTTTCGTGAACACTGAAGCTTTCTTT.

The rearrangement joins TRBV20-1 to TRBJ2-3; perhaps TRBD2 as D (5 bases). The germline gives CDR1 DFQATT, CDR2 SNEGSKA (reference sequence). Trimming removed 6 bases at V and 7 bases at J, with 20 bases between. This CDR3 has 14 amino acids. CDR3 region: CSATHPQDSNTQYF. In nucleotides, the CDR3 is TGCAGTGCAACTCACCCTCAGGACTCAAATACGCAGTATTTT.

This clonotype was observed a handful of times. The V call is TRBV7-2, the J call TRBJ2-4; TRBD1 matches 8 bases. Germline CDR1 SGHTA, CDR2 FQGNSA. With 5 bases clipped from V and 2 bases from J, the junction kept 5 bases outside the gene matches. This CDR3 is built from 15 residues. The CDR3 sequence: CASSADRASKNIQYF. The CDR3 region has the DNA TGTGCCAGCAGCGCGGACAGGGCCTCCAAAAACATTCAGTACTTC.

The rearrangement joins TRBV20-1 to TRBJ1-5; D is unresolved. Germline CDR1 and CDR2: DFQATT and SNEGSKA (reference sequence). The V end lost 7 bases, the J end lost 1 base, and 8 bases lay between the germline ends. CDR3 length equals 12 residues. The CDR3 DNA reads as TGCAGTGGACACACAAGCAATCAGCCCCAGCATTTT. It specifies CSGHTSNQPQHF.

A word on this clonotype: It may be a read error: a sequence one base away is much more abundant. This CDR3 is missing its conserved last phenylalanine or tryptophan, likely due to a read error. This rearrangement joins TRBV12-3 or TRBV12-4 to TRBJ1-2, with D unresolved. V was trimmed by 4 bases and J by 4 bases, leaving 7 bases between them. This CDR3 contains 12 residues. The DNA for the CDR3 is TGTGCCAGCAGTTGGAGCGGCTATGGCTACACCATC. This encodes CASSWSGYGYTI.

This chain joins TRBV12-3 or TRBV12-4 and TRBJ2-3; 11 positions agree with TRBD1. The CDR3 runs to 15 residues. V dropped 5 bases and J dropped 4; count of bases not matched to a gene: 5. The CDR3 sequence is CASSPWTGGADTQYF. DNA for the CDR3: TGTGCCAGCAGTCCCTGGACAGGGGGCGCAGATACGCAGTATTTT.

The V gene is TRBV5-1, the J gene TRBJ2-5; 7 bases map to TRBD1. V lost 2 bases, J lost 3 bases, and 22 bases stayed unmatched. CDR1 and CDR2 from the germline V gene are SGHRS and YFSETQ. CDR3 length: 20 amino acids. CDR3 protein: CASSFRSLVSLGQGEETQYF. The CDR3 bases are TGCGCCAGCAGCTTTCGATCATTGGTCAGCCTTGGGCAGGGGGAAGAGACCCAGTACTTC.

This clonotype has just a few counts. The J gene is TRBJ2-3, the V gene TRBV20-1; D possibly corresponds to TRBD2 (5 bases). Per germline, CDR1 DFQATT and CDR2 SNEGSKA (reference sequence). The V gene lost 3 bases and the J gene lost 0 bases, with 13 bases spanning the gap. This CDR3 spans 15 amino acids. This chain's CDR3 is CSASGGGSSTDTQYF. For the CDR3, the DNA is TGCAGTGCTAGTGGTGGCGGGTCAAGCACAGATACGCAGTATTTT.

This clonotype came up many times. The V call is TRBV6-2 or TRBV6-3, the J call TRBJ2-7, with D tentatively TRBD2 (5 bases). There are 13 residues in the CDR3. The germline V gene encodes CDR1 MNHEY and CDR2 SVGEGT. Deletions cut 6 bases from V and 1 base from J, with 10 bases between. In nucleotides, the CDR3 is TGTGCCAGCAGCTCTCGGACTTCCTACGAGCAGTACTTC. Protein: CASSSRTSYEQYF.

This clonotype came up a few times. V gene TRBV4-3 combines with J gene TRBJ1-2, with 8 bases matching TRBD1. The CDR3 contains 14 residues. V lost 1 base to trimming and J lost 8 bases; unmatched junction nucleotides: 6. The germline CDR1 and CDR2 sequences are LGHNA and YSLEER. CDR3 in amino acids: CASSQVGTGRGYTF. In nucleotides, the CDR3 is TGCGCCAGCAGCCAAGTGGGGACAGGCCGGGGCTACACCTTC.

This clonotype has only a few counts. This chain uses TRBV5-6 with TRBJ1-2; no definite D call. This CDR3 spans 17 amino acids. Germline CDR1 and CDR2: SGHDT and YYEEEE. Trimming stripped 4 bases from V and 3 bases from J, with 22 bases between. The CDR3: CASSRQDVEDWDYGYTF. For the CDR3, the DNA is TGTGCCAGCAGCCGTCAAGACGTCGAGGACTGGGACTATGGCTACACCTTC. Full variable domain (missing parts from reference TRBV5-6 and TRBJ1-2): DAGVTQSPTHLIKTRGQQVTLRCSPKSGHDTVSWYQQALGQGPQFIFQYYEEEERQRGNFPDRFSGHQFPNYSSELNVNALLLGDSALYLCASSRQDVEDWDYGYTFGSGTRLTVV.

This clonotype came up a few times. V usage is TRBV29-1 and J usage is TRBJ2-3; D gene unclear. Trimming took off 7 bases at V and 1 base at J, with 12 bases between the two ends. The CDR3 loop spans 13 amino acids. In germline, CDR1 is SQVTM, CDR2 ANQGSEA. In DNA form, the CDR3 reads TGCAGCGCAAACACCCGGGGCACAGATACGCAGTATTTT. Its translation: CSANTRGTDTQYF.

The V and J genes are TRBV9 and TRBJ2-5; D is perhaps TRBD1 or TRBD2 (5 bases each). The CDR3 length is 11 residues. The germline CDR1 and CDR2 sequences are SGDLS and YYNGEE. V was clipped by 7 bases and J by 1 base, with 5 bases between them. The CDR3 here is CASGGQETQYF. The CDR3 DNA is TGTGCCAGCGGGGGCCAAGAGACCCAGTACTTC.

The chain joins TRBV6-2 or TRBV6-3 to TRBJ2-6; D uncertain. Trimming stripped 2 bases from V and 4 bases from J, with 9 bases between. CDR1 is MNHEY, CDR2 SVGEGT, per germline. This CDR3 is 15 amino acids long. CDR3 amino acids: CASSYGNSGANVLTF. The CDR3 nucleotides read TGTGCCAGCAGTTACGGAAATTCAGGGGCCAACGTCCTGACTTTC.

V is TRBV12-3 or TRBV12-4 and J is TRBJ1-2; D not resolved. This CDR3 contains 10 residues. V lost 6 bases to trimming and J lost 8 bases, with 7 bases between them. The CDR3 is CASSSGGYTF. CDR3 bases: TGTGCCAGCAGCTCGGGGGGCTACACCTTC.

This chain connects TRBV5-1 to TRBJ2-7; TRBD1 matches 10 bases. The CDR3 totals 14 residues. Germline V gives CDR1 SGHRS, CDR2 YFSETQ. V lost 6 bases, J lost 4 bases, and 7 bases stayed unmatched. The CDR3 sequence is CASTPGTGEYEQYF. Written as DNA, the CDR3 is TGCGCCAGCACCCCGGGGACAGGGGAGTACGAGCAGTACTTC.

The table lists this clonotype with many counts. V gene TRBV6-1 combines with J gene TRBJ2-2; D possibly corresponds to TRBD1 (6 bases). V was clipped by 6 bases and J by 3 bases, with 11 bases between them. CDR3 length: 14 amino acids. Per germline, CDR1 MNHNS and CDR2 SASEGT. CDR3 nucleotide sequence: TGTGCCAGCAGCCGGACAGCCTACACCGGGGAGCTGTTTTTT. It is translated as CASSRTAYTGELFF.

The chain's CDR3 is CASSLLTGYYEQYF. CDR3 bases: TGTGCCAGCAGTCTGCTGACTGGTTACTACGAGCAGTACTTC. The chain has TRBV12-3 or TRBV12-4 and TRBJ2-7; D unresolved. V lost 5 bases and J lost 3, with 14 bases in between. The CDR3 totals 14 residues.

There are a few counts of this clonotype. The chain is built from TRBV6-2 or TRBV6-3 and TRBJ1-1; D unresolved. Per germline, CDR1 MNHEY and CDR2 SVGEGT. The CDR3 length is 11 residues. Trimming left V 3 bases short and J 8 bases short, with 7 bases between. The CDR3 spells CASSYDGEAFF. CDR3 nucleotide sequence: TGTGCCAGCAGTTATGATGGGGAAGCTTTCTTT.

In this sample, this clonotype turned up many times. This CDR3 reads CASSLYGTGLNQPQHF. In DNA, the CDR3 is TGTGCCAGCAGTTTGTACGGGACAGGGCTTAATCAGCCCCAGCATTTT. This sequence joins TRBV27 and TRBJ1-5; the match to TRBD1 covers 9 bases. The CDR3 is 16 amino acids. Germline CDR1 MNHEY, CDR2 SMNVEV (reference sequence). V lost 3 bases and J lost 4; bases outside the gene matches: 7.